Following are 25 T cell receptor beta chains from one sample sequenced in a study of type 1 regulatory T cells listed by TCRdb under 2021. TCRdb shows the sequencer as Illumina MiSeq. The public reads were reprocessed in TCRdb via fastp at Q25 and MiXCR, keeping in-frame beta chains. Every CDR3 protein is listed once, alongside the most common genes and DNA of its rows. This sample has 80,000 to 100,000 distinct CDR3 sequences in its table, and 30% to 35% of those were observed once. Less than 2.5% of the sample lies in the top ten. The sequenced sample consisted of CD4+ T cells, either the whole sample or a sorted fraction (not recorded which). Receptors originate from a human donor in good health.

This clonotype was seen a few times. CDR3 sequence reads: CASSQGVGSGSLGETQYF. For the CDR3, the DNA is TGTGCCAGCAGCCAAGGAGTGGGTAGCGGCTCTCTGGGAGAGACCCAGTACTTC. The rearrangement joins TRBV3-1 to TRBJ2-5; a possible D gene is TRBD2 (6 bases). V lost 1 base and J 4 bases, leaving 22 bases between the germline ends. This CDR3 contains 18 residues. Germline-derived CDR1 and CDR2 are LGHDT and YNNKEL (reference sequence).

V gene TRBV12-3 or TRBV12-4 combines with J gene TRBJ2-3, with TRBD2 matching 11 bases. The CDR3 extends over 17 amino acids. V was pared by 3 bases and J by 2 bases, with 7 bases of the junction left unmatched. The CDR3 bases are TGTGCCAGCAGTTTCTCGCTAGCGGGAGGCCTCACAGATACGCAGTATTTT. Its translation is CASSFSLAGGLTDTQYF.

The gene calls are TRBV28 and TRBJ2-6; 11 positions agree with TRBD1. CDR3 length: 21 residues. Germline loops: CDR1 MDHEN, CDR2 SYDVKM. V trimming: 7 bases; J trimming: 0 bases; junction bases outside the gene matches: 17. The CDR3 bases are TGTGCCAGCATCTCAGGGACAGGGGGTCTAGCGGGATTCTCTGGGGCCAACGTCCTGACTTTC. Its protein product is CASISGTGGLAGFSGANVLTF.

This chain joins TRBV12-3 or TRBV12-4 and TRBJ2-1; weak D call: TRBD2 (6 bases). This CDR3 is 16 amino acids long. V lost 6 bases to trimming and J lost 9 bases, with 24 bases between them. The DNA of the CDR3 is TGTGCCAGCAGACCAACCGGGACTCGCCAAATTGCTGAGCAGTTCTTC. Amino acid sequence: CASRPTGTRQIAEQFF.

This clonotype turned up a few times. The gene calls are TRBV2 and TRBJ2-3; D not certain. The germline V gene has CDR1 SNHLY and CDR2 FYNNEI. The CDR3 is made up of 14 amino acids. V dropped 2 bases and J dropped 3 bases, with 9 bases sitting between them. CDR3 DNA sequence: TGTGCCAGCAGTGAAAGCCAATTTACAGATACGCAGTATTTT. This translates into CASSESQFTDTQYF. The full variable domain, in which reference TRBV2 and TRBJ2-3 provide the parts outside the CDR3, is EPEVTQTPSHQVTQMGQEVILRCVPISNHLYFYWYRQILGQKVEFLVSFYNNEISEKSEIFDDQFSVERPDGSNFTLKIRSTKLEDSAMYFCASSESQFTDTQYFGPGTRLTVL.

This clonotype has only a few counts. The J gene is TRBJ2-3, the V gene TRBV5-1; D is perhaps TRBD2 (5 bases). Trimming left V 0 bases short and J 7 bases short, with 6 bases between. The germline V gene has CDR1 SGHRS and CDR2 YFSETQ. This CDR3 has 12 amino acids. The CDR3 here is CASSLAGNTQYF. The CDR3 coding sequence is TGCGCCAGCAGCTTGGCCGGGAATACGCAGTATTTT.

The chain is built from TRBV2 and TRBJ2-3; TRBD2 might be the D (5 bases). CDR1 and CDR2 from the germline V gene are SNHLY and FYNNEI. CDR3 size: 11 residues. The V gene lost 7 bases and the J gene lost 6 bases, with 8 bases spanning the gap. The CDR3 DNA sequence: TGTGCCAGCAAGGAGGTGGATACGCAGTATTTT. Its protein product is CASKEVDTQYF.

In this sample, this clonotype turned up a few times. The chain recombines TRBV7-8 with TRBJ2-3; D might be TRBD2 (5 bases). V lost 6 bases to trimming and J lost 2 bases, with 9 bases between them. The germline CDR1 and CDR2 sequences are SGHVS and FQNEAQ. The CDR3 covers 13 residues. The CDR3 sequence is CASRFGNTDTQYF. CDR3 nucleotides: TGTGCCAGCAGGTTCGGGAACACAGATACGCAGTATTTT.

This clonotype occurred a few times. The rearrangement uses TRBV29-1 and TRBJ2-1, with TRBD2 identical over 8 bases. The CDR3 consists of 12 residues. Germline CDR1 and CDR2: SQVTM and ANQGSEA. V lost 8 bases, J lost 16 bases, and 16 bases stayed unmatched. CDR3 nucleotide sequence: TGCAGCCCCCCGTCCTTCCGGGAGGGCCAATTCTTC. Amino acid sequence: CSPPSFREGQFF.

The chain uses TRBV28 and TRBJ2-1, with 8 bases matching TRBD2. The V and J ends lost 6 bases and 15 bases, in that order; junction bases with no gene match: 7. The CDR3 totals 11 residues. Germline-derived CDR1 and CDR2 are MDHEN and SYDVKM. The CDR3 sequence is CASRSAGDPFF. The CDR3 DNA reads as TGTGCCAGCAGGTCAGCGGGAGACCCGTTCTTC.

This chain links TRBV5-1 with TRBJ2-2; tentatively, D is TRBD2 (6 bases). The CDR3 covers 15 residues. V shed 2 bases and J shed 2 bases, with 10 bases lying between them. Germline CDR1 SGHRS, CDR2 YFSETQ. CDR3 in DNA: TGCGCCAGCAGCTTTGGCGGGATAAACACCGGGGAGCTGTTTTTT. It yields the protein CASSFGGINTGELFF.

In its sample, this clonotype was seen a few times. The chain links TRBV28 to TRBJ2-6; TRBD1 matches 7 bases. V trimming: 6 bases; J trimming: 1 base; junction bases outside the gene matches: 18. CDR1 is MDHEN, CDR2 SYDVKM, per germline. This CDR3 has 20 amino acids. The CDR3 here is CASSSARRTGLPSGANVLTF. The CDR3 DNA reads TGTGCCAGCAGCTCCGCCCGACGGACAGGCCTACCTTCTGGGGCCAACGTCCTGACTTTC.

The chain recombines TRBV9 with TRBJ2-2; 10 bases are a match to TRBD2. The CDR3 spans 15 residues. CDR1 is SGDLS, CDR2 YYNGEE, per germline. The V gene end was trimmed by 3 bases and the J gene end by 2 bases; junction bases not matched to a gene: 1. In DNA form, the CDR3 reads TGTGCCAGCAGCGCTAGCGGGGGAAACACCGGGGAGCTGTTTTTT. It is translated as CASSASGGNTGELFF. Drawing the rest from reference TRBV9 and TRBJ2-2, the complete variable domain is DSGVTQTPKHLITATGQRVTLRCSPRSGDLSVYWYQQSLDQGLQFLIQYYNGEERAKGNILERFSAQQFPDLHSELNLSSLELGDSALYFCASSASGGNTGELFFGEGSRLTVL.

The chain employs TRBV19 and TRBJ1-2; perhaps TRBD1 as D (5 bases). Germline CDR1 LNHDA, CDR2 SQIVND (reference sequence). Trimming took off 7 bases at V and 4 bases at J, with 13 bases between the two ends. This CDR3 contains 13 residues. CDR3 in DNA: TGTGCCAGTAACAACGGGCAGGGCTATGGCTACACCTTC. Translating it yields CASNNGQGYGYTF.

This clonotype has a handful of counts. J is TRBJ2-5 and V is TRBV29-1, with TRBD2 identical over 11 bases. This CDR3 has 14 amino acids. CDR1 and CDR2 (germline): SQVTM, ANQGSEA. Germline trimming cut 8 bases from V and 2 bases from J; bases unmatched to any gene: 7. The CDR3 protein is CSIYGTSGQETQYF. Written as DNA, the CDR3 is TGCAGCATTTACGGGACTAGCGGTCAAGAGACCCAGTACTTC.

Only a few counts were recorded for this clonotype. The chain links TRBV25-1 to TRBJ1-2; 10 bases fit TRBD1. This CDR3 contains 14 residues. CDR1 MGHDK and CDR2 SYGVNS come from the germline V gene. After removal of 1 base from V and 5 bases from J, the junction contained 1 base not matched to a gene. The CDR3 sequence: CASSEWGQGYGYTF. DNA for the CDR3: TGTGCCAGCAGTGAATGGGGACAGGGGTATGGCTACACCTTC.

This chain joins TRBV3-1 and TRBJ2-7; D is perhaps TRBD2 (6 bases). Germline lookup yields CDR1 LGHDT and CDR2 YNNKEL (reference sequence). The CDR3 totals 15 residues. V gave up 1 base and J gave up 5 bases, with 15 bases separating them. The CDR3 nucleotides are TGTGCCAGCAGCCAAGTGGTCGGGAGAACCCACGAGCAGTACTTC. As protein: CASSQVVGRTHEQYF.

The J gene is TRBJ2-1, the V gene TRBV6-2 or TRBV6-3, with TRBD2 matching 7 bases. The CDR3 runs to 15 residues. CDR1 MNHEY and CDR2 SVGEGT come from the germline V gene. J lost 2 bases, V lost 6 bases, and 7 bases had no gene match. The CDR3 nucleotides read TGTGCCAGCAGGAAAAGCGGGGCTACCTACAATGAGCAGTTCTTC. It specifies CASRKSGATYNEQFF.

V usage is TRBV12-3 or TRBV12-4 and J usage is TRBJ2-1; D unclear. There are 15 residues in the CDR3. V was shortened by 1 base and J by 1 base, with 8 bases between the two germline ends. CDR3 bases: TGTGCCAGCAGTTTAGAGAGTCATTCCTACAATGAGCAGTTCTTC. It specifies CASSLESHSYNEQFF.

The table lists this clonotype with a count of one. The CDR3 spells CSAGDRSTLLSPLHF. As DNA, the CDR3 is TGCAGTGCTGGCGATCGTAGCACCCTTCTTTCACCCCTCCACTTT. The chain couples TRBV20-1 to TRBJ1-6; D is undetermined. Trimming removed 5 bases at V and 9 bases at J, with 20 bases between. This CDR3 is 15 amino acids long. Germline V gives CDR1 DFQATT, CDR2 SNEGSKA (reference sequence).

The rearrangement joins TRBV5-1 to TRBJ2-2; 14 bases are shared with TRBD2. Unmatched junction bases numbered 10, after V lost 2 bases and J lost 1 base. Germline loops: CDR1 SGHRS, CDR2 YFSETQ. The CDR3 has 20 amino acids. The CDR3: CASSFYKTSGRAQNTGELFF. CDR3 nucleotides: TGCGCCAGCAGCTTCTACAAGACTAGCGGGAGGGCCCAGAACACCGGGGAGCTGTTTTTT.

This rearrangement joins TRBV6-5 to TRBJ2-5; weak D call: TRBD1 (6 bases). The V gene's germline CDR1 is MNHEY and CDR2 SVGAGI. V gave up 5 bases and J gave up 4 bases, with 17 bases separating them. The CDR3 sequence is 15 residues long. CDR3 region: CASSVWETGRETQYF. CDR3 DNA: TGTGCCAGCAGTGTATGGGAGACAGGTCGAGAGACCCAGTACTTC.

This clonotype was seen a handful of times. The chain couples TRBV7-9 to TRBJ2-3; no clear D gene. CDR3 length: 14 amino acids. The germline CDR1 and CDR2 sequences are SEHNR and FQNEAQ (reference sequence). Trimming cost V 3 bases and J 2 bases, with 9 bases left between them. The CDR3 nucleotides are TGTGCCAGCAGCTTCGATCGTCTCACAGATACGCAGTATTTT. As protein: CASSFDRLTDTQYF.

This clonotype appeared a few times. This CDR3 is CAWSLAAGGNNQPQHF. The CDR3 DNA reads as TGTGCCTGGAGTCTCGCCGCCGGGGGCAACAATCAGCCCCAGCATTTT. The rearrangement joins TRBV30 to TRBJ1-5, with D perhaps TRBD1 (6 bases). V lost 2 bases, J lost 3 bases, and 17 bases lay in between. The CDR3 is 16 amino acids. The germline V gene has CDR1 GTSNPN and CDR2 SVGIG (reference sequence).

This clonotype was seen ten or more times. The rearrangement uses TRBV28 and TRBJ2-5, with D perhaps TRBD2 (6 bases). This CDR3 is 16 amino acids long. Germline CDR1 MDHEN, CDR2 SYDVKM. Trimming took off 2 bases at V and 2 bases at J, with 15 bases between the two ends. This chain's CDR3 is CASSLAWAGSQETQYF. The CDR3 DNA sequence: TGTGCCAGCAGTTTAGCCTGGGCGGGATCTCAAGAGACCCAGTACTTC.